This T cell receptor (beta chain) was recorded in a study of blood T cell repertoires in COVID-19. On the study more broadly: Sites in the United States, Italy and Spain provided acute and convalescent COVID-19 samples. From T cells, B-cell-depleted T cells, or PBMCs came the material, which was cDNA or gDNA.

The CDR3 contains 15 residues. V lost 6 bases and J lost 0, with 15 bases in between. Germline-derived CDR1 and CDR2 are ENHRY and SYGVKD. Original methodology: Estimated nucleated cell counts came from reference gene primer amplification. Libraries were prepared by immunoSEQ multiplex PCR; TCRdb keeps only in-frame clonotypes and omits some of them. Clonal size and the V and J genes are those of that table, whereas D and trimming came from the DNA. The sample holds a few hundred thousand clones, roughly 89% seen once. The chain carries TRBV10-3 and TRBJ2-7; D might be TRBD2 (6 bases). Material for sequencing was peripheral blood. The source is a woman between 35 and 50 years old who had recovered from COVID-19. The DNA of the CDR3 is TGTGCCATCAGGGGGTCGGGGGAAAGCTCCTACGAGCAGTACTTC. Amino acid sequence: CAIRGSGESSYEQYF.